The T cell receptor beta chain described here comes from a study of T cell responses to AZD1222 COVID-19 vaccine. The CDR3 has 13 residues. V was clipped by 0 bases and J by 8 bases, with 7 bases between them. CDR1 is SEHNR and CDR2 is FQNEAQ in the germline V gene (reference sequence). The table came from immunoSEQ multiplex PCR; TCRdb's copy has only in-frame clones and leaves some out. This table holds around 160,000 clones, about 89% found once. Material: peripheral blood, obtained on day 0 of MenACWY control vaccination. The chain combines TRBV7-9 with TRBJ1-4; D call uncertain. The sequence derives from an adult in good health. DNA of the CDR3: TGTGCCAGCAGCTTAGCCGGGGAAGAAAAACTGTTTTTT. It codes for CASSLAGEEKLFF.